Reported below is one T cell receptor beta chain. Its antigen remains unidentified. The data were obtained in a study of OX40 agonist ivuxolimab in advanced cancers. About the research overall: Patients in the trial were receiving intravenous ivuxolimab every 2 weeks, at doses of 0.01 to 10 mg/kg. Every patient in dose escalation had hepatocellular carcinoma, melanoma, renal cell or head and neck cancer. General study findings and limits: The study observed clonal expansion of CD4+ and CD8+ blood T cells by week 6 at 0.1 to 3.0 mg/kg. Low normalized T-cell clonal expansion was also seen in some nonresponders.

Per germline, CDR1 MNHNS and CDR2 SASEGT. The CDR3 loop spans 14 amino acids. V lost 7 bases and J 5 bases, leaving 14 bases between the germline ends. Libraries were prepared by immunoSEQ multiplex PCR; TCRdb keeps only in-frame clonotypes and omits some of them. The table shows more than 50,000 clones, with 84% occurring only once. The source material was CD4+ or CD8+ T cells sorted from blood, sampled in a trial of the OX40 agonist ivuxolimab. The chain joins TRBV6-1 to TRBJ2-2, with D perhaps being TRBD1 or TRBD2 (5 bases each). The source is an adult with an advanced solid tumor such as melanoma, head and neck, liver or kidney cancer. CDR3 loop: CASKYGEGTGELFF. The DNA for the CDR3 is TGTGCCAGCAAGTATGGTGAGGGGACCGGGGAGCTGTTTTTT.